This T cell receptor beta chain was identified in a study of blood T cell repertoires in COVID-19. Cohort assignment relied on participant-reported clinical history. Trimming took 5 bases from V and 1 from J; bases not matched to a gene: 9. The CDR3 is made up of 16 amino acids. CDR1 is PRHDT, CDR2 FYEKMQ, per germline (reference sequence). Data came from immunoSEQ multiplex PCR; TCRdb stores just in-frame clones and leaves some out. The sample consists of 490,000 or so clones, around 87% of them appearing once. The gene calls are TRBV13 and TRBJ2-5; 8 bases match TRBD2. Material for sequencing was PBMCs or T cells enriched from blood (not recorded which). This sequence was found in a woman between 35 and 50 years old who had recovered from COVID-19. The CDR3 region is CASSTGVRGGQETQYF. CDR3 bases: TGTGCCAGCAGCACCGGGGTCCGGGGGGGCCAAGAGACCCAGTACTTC.